The 7 T cell receptor beta chains below were found in one sample sequenced in a study of T cell repertoires in cytomegalovirus infection. Their antigens are not known. Using its own MiXCR run on the reads, TCRdb lists one record per CDR3 protein. Of about 71,000 distinct CDR3 sequences detected, 20% to 25% appear once; the ten largest clones hold about 63%. The sequenced sample was CD8+ T cells from cultured PBMCs, obtained from culture after CMV antigen stimulation. Receptors originate from a human donor in good health (CMV status not recorded). Some clones in this sample may be carry-over from other donors' samples.

This clonotype has only a few counts. V usage is TRBV27 and J usage is TRBJ1-1, with D perhaps matching TRBD1 (6 bases). Between the trimmed V and J ends, which lost 2 bases and 7 bases, there was a span of 11 bases. Germline CDR1 is MNHEY and CDR2 is SMNVEV (reference sequence). The length of the CDR3 is 13 residues. The CDR3 spells CASSLQSDSEAFF. CDR3 bases: TGTGCCAGCAGTTTACAGTCGGACAGTGAAGCTTTCTTT.

The rearrangement uses TRBV7-2 and TRBJ2-1, with D tentatively TRBD2 (6 bases). The V gene lost 1 base and the J gene lost 2 bases, with 12 bases spanning the gap. This CDR3 has 16 amino acids. Germline CDR1 reads SGHTA; CDR2 reads FQGNSA. The CDR3 nucleotides read TGTGCCAGCAGCTTAGATGCAGGGAGGCCCTACAATGAGCAGTTCTTC. Residues: CASSLDAGRPYNEQFF.

This clonotype has a handful of counts. The gene calls are TRBV27 and TRBJ1-1; TRBD1 agrees at 10 bases. The CDR3 consists of 15 residues. V was pared by 5 bases and J by 6 bases, with 9 bases of the junction left unmatched. Per the germline V gene, CDR1 is MNHEY and CDR2 is SMNVEV (reference sequence). The CDR3 loop is CASSMRQGAWSEAFF. Here the CDR3 DNA reads TGTGCCAGCAGTATGCGACAGGGGGCTTGGTCTGAAGCTTTCTTT.

This chain connects TRBV7-6 to TRBJ2-1; the match to TRBD2 covers 13 bases. Trimming cost V 6 bases and J 8 bases; bases outside gene matches: 7. The CDR3 is 15 residues long. Germline V gene sequence: CDR1 SGHVS, CDR2 FNYEAQ. Here the CDR3 DNA reads TGTGCCAGCAGTTTGACTAGCGGGGGGATGGATGAGCAGTTCTTC. As protein: CASSLTSGGMDEQFF.

This sequence joins TRBV5-6 and TRBJ2-4; D remains ambiguous. Germline CDR1 is SGHDT and CDR2 is YYEEEE. This CDR3 is built from 11 residues. V was trimmed by 4 bases and J by 10 bases, leaving 9 bases between them. Here the CDR3 reads CASSLAGIQYF. The CDR3 coding sequence is TGTGCCAGCAGCCTTGCTGGTATTCAGTACTTC.

The table lists this clonotype with a few counts. The V and J genes are TRBV6-2 or TRBV6-3 and TRBJ2-7; TRBD1 aligns across 9 bases. Germline lookup yields CDR1 MNHEY and CDR2 SVGEGT. J was trimmed by 2 bases and V by 2 bases; bases with no gene match: 7. The CDR3 has 16 amino acids. This chain's CDR3 is CASSYRDRVHAYEQYF. CDR3 nucleotides: TGTGCCAGCAGTTACCGGGACAGGGTACACGCCTACGAGCAGTACTTC.

This sequence joins TRBV7-8 and TRBJ2-5; TRBD2 aligns across 8 bases. The CDR3 length is 17 residues. J gave up 3 bases and V 5 bases, and 14 bases lay outside the gene matches. CDR1 is SGHVS, CDR2 FQNEAQ, per germline. CDR3 bases: TGTGCCAGCAGCCGCGCGGAGAGACTAGCGATAAAAGAGACCCAGTACTTC. Its translation: CASSRAERLAIKETQYF.